The next 29 T cell receptor beta chains were all read from a single sample in a study of beta chain features in type 1 diabetes. Study-wide points: A moderate, significant TCRB CDR3 shortening appeared in type 1 diabetes across four CD4+ subsets.

These receptors are not linked to any known antigen. Expressed TCRB transcripts were sequenced, since all the RNA that had been isolated was reverse transcribed. Clones were read by immunoSEQ multiplex PCR, and TCRdb kept only the in-frame ones, dropping some. This table holds almost 350,000 clones, roughly a tenth found once. Sequenced input: central memory CD4+ T cells from blood. The receptors here all came from a man in his thirties or forties with type 1 diabetes.

V and J are TRBV7-9 and TRBJ2-7, with 8 positions matching TRBD1. The CDR3 spans 15 residues. The V segment lost 5 bases and the J segment 2 bases; nucleotides outside the gene matches: 8. Germline V CDR1 and CDR2: SEHNR, FQNEAQ (reference sequence). Here the CDR3 DNA reads TGTGCCAGCAGCCGTGGCCGGACAGGGACCTACGAGCAGTACTTC. Its protein product is CASSRGRTGTYEQYF.

The chain couples TRBV28 to TRBJ1-1, with a weak D call TRBD1 (5 bases). Between the trimmed V and J ends, which lost 5 bases and 0 bases, there was a span of 10 bases. The CDR3 runs 14 residues. Germline CDR1 MDHEN, CDR2 SYDVKM. The CDR3 region has the DNA TGTGCCAGCAGTGGGGGGTTGATGAACACTGAAGCTTTCTTT. It yields the protein CASSGGLMNTEAFF.

This chain links TRBV9 with TRBJ2-2; D may be TRBD1 (6 bases). Trimming cost V 3 bases and J 0 bases, with 9 bases left between them. This CDR3 has 15 residues. In germline, CDR1 is SGDLS, CDR2 YYNGEE. The CDR3 region is CASSDRATNTGELFF. In nucleotides, the CDR3 is TGTGCCAGCAGCGACAGGGCCACGAACACCGGGGAGCTGTTTTTT.

This clone turned up a few times. This sequence joins TRBV11-2 and TRBJ2-7; TRBD1 matches at 7 bases. The CDR3 runs 14 residues. Per the germline V gene, CDR1 is SGHAT and CDR2 is FQNNGV. The V and J ends lost 3 bases and 4 bases, in that order; junction bases with no gene match: 6. The CDR3 sequence is CASSFQGEGYEQYF. The CDR3 DNA sequence: TGTGCCAGCAGCTTCCAGGGGGAAGGTTACGAGCAGTACTTC.

There are a few counts of this clone. In DNA form, the CDR3 reads TGTGCCACCAGCACGACAGGGGGCGCGGATGATGGCTACACCTTC. This codes for CATSTTGGADDGYTF. V is TRBV15 and J is TRBJ1-2; 10 positions agree with TRBD1. This CDR3 region has 15 residues. The J segment lost 6 bases and the V segment lost 4 bases, leaving 8 bases of the junction unmatched. Germline CDR1 is LNHNV and CDR2 is YYDKDF (reference sequence). The complete variable domain, with remaining parts taken from reference TRBV15 and TRBJ1-2, reads DAMVIQNPRYQVTQFGKPVTLSCSQTLNHNVMYWYQQKSSQAPKLLFHYYDKDFNNEADTPDNFQSRRPNTSFCFLDIRSPGLGDTAMYLCATSTTGGADDGYTFGSGTRLTVV.

This clone has a handful of counts. This chain uses TRBV6-6 with TRBJ2-5; D is possibly TRBD1 or TRBD2 (6 bases each). The CDR3 is made up of 13 amino acids. Trimming took 6 bases from V and 6 from J, leaving 14 bases between them. Per the germline V gene, CDR1 is MNHNY and CDR2 is SVGAGI (reference sequence). The CDR3 loop reads CASSPGAMKTQYF. The CDR3 DNA is TGTGCCAGCAGCCCGGGGGCTATGAAGACCCAGTACTTC.

This clone turned up a few times. This chain links TRBV19 with TRBJ1-6; no reliable D call. CDR1 LNHDA and CDR2 SQIVND come from the germline V gene (reference sequence). The V and J ends lost 4 bases and 10 bases respectively, with 17 bases between them. The CDR3 length is 15 residues. The DNA for the CDR3 is TGTGCCAGTAGTACGAGGACCGTCCTCGGGTCACCCCTCCACTTT. Its protein is CASSTRTVLGSPLHF.

The sample holds a few counts of this clone. The gene calls are TRBV4-3 and TRBJ2-3, with a possible D match to TRBD2 (5 bases). CDR3 length: 15 residues. Germline values: CDR1 LGHNA, CDR2 YSLEER. V lost 1 base to trimming and J lost 1 base, with 9 bases between them. The CDR3 loop is CASSQGTGGTDTQYF. DNA for the CDR3: TGCGCCAGCAGCCAAGGGACTGGAGGCACAGATACGCAGTATTTT.

This chain connects TRBV28 to TRBJ1-6, with D uncertain. The CDR3 spans 15 residues. CDR1 and CDR2 (germline): MDHEN, SYDVKM. The V and J ends lost 7 bases and 3 bases respectively, with 13 bases between them. Written as DNA, the CDR3 is TGTGCCAGCACCCCGGCGGGCCACTATAATTCACCCCTCCACTTT. This gives the protein CASTPAGHYNSPLHF.

This clone was seen only a few times. The rearrangement links TRBV5-4 to TRBJ2-7; weak D call: TRBD1 (5 bases). The CDR3 covers 15 residues. Trimming left V 4 bases short and J 4 bases short, with 18 bases between. Germline lookup yields CDR1 SGHNT and CDR2 YYREEE (reference sequence). CDR3 residues: CASSPDTLTLYEQYF. CDR3 bases: TGTGCCAGCAGCCCGGACACCCTCACGCTTTACGAGCAGTACTTC.

This sequence joins TRBV20-1 and TRBJ1-1; D may be TRBD1 (5 bases). This CDR3 is built from 11 residues. Trimming cost V 5 bases and J 8 bases, with 12 bases left between them. Per the germline V gene, CDR1 is DFQATT and CDR2 is SNEGSKA (reference sequence). The CDR3 sequence is CSAPRGSEAFF. The CDR3 DNA sequence: TGCAGTGCTCCAAGGGGATCCGAAGCTTTCTTT.

The chain links TRBV7-9 to TRBJ1-2; 7 bases match TRBD1. V lost 3 bases, J lost 7 bases, and 5 bases stayed unmatched. The germline gives CDR1 SEHNR, CDR2 FQNEAQ (reference sequence). The length of the CDR3 is 13 residues. The CDR3 coding sequence is TGTGCCAGCAGCTTGGAACAGGGGTCTGGCTACACCTTC. Translating gives CASSLEQGSGYTF.

A few counts support this clone. This rearrangement joins TRBV7-2 to TRBJ2-1; D is ambiguous. Germline V gives CDR1 SGHTA, CDR2 FQGNSA. This CDR3 spans 13 amino acids. Trimming left V 3 bases short and J 8 bases short, with 11 bases between. The CDR3 sequence: CASSLAEAHEQFF. CDR3 nucleotides: TGTGCCAGCAGCTTGGCCGAGGCCCATGAGCAGTTCTTC.

This clone was counted between two and nine times. The chain is built from TRBV19 and TRBJ2-7; 7 nucleotides line up with TRBD1. Per germline, CDR1 LNHDA and CDR2 SQIVND (reference sequence). V dropped 6 bases and J dropped 2; count of bases not matched to a gene: 7. The CDR3 has 14 residues. The CDR3 DNA reads TGTGCCAGTAGACCAACCGGACAGGCCTACGAGCAGTACTTC. The encoded protein is CASRPTGQAYEQYF.

V and J are TRBV25-1 and TRBJ1-6, with a possible D match to TRBD1 (6 bases). The CDR3 has 15 amino acids. Trimming cost V 0 bases and J 10 bases, with 13 bases left between them. Germline V gene lookup returns CDR1 MGHDK and CDR2 SYGVNS. The CDR3: CASSEYKGGGSPLHF. Written as DNA, the CDR3 is TGTGCCAGCAGTGAATATAAAGGGGGAGGATCACCCCTCCACTTT. The full variable domain, in which reference TRBV25-1 and TRBJ1-6 provide the parts outside the CDR3, is EADIYQTPRYLVIGTGKKITLECSQTMGHDKMYWYQQDPGMELHLIHYSYGVNSTEKGDLSSESTVSRIRTEHFPLTLESARPSHTSQYLCASSEYKGGGSPLHFGNGTRLTVT.

The chain links TRBV15 to TRBJ1-2; the D gene is possibly TRBD1 (6 bases). Germline-derived CDR1 and CDR2 are LNHNV and YYDKDF (reference sequence). V dropped 0 bases and J dropped 2 bases, with 10 bases sitting between them. The CDR3 loop spans 15 amino acids. CDR3: CATSRDQGRNYGYTF. CDR3 DNA sequence: TGTGCCACCAGCAGAGATCAGGGGAGGAACTATGGCTACACCTTC.

This clone was observed a few times. The chain carries TRBV28 and TRBJ1-6, with a weak D call TRBD1 (6 bases). The germline V gene encodes CDR1 MDHEN and CDR2 SYDVKM. CDR3 length: 15 amino acids. Deletions cut 2 bases from V and 6 bases from J, with 11 bases between. The CDR3 DNA reads TGTGCCAGCAGTTTACGAACCAGGGGTAATTCACCCCTCCACTTT. It is translated as CASSLRTRGNSPLHF. The whole variable domain, filled in from reference TRBV28 and TRBJ1-6, reads DVKVTQSSRYLVKRTGEKVFLECVQDMDHENMFWYRQDPGLGLRLIYFSYDVKMKEKGDIPEGYSVSREKKERFSLILESASTNQTSMYLCASSLRTRGNSPLHFGNGTRLTVT.

V is TRBV7-2 and J is TRBJ2-3; no definite D call. The V gene's germline CDR1 is SGHTA and CDR2 FQGNSA. CDR3 length: 15 residues. The V end lost 2 bases, the J end lost 0 bases, and 9 bases lay between the germline ends. The CDR3 sequence: CASSLSPGSTDTQYF. In DNA form, the CDR3 reads TGTGCCAGCAGCTTAAGTCCGGGCAGCACAGATACGCAGTATTTT.

The sample holds a few counts of this clone. A read error may produce the germline difference seen at one junction end. The rearrangement joins TRBV18 to TRBJ1-1; D gene unclear. Germline values: CDR1 KGHSH, CDR2 LQKENI. This CDR3 contains 13 residues. The CDR3 nucleotides are TGTGCCAGCTTACCAGCGTTTAACACTGAAGCTTTCTTT. It yields the protein CASLPAFNTEAFF.

This clone has at least ten counts. CDR3 bases: TGTGCCAGCAGTTCCCTGGGAGGGAGGAACTATGGCTACACCTTC. Translated: CASSSLGGRNYGYTF. This chain uses TRBV28 with TRBJ1-2; D is ambiguous. CDR1 MDHEN and CDR2 SYDVKM come from the germline V gene. The CDR3 has 15 residues. Trimming cost V 4 bases and J 2 bases, with 14 bases left between them.

This clone has only a few counts. The J gene is TRBJ1-5, the V gene TRBV7-2; TRBD1 matches 10 bases. The J segment lost 5 bases and the V segment lost 5 bases, leaving 6 bases of the junction unmatched. This CDR3 spans 15 amino acids. Germline-derived CDR1 and CDR2 are SGHTA and FQGNSA. In nucleotides, the CDR3 is TGTGCCAGCAGCGCCTCCGGGACAGGGGATCAGCCCCAGCATTTT. It specifies CASSASGTGDQPQHF. The complete variable domain, with remaining parts taken from reference TRBV7-2 and TRBJ1-5, reads GAGVSQSPSNKVTEKGKDVELRCDPISGHTALYWYRQSLGQGLEFLIYFQGNSAPDKSGLPSDRFSAERTGGSVSTLTIQRTQQEDSAVYLCASSASGTGDQPQHFGDGTRLSIL.

This clone was counted only a few times. In nucleotides, the CDR3 is TGTGCCAGCAGCTTAGCGAAGGAGGAGACCCAGTACTTC. Translation gives CASSLAKEETQYF. The V call is TRBV7-2, the J call TRBJ2-5, with D unclear. Trimming took off 0 bases at V and 5 bases at J, with 7 bases between the two ends. The germline V gene encodes CDR1 SGHTA and CDR2 FQGNSA. There are 13 residues in the CDR3.

The rearrangement uses TRBV29-1 and TRBJ1-1, with 8 bases lining up with TRBD1. With V trimmed by 6 bases and J by 0 bases, 6 bases remained unmatched. The CDR3 spans 14 residues. Germline V gene sequence: CDR1 SQVTM, CDR2 ANQGSEA. The CDR3 is CSVLRTGMNTEAFF. CDR3 DNA: TGCAGCGTACTTAGGACAGGGATGAACACTGAAGCTTTCTTT.

This clone was detected only a few times. The chain links TRBV19 to TRBJ2-3; TRBD2 aligns across 13 bases. This CDR3 contains 17 residues. Per the germline V gene, CDR1 is LNHDA and CDR2 is SQIVND (reference sequence). V shed 5 bases and J 5 bases; nucleotides not matched to a gene: 10. The CDR3 region is CASSETSGGAGKDTQYF. The CDR3 DNA follows: TGTGCCAGTAGTGAAACTAGCGGGGGGGCCGGAAAAGATACGCAGTATTTT.

This clone was found a few times. V is TRBV2 and J is TRBJ2-1; 15 nucleotides agree with TRBD2. Germline assignment: CDR1 SNHLY and CDR2 FYNNEI. The CDR3 spans 17 residues. V lost 7 bases to trimming and J lost 0 bases; unmatched junction nucleotides: 4. CDR3 DNA: TGTGCCAGCATCGGGACTAGCGGGGGGTACTCCTACAATGAGCAGTTCTTC. Protein product: CASIGTSGGYSYNEQFF.

On this clone itself: The sample carries other DNA sequences with the same CDR3. The chain employs TRBV5-4 and TRBJ2-3, with D unclear. Trimming stripped 0 bases from V and 6 bases from J, with 2 bases between. Germline lookup yields CDR1 SGHNT and CDR2 YYREEE (reference sequence). The CDR3 loop spans 11 amino acids. CDR3 in amino acids: CASSLEDTQYF. CDR3 DNA: TGTGCCAGCAGCTTGGAGGATACGCAGTATTTT. Based on the CDR3 plus reference TRBV5-4 and TRBJ2-3, the full variable domain is ETGVTQSPTHLIKTRGQQVTLRCSSQSGHNTVSWYQQALGQGPQFIFQYYREEENGRGNFPPRFSGLQFPNYSSELNVNALELDDSALYLCASSLEDTQYFGPGTRLTVL.

The J gene is TRBJ2-3, the V gene TRBV7-2, with unresolved D. This CDR3 has 15 residues. Trimming shortened V by 5 bases and J by 0 bases, and 12 bases separated the two germline ends. From germline, CDR1 is SGHTA and CDR2 FQGNSA. This CDR3 reads CASSTWLTSTDTQYF. CDR3 in DNA: TGTGCCAGCAGCACATGGCTTACGAGCACAGATACGCAGTATTTT.

The chain employs TRBV4-3 and TRBJ2-1; TRBD1 matches 7 bases. The CDR3 has 16 residues. Looked up from germline, CDR1 is LGHNA and CDR2 is YSLEER. The V and J ends lost 0 bases and 5 bases, in that order; junction bases with no gene match: 7. For the CDR3, the DNA is TGCGCCAGCAGCCAAGACTTGACAGGGATCGACAATGAGCAGTTCTTC. As protein: CASSQDLTGIDNEQFF.

This chain joins TRBV9 and TRBJ2-5; D gene uncertain. With 0 bases removed from V and 5 bases from J, the gap between germline ends came to 11 bases. Per the germline V gene, CDR1 is SGDLS and CDR2 is YYNGEE. The CDR3 has 14 residues. DNA of the CDR3: TGTGCCAGCAGCGTAGCTTGGCAGAAGGAGACCCAGTACTTC. It yields the protein CASSVAWQKETQYF.